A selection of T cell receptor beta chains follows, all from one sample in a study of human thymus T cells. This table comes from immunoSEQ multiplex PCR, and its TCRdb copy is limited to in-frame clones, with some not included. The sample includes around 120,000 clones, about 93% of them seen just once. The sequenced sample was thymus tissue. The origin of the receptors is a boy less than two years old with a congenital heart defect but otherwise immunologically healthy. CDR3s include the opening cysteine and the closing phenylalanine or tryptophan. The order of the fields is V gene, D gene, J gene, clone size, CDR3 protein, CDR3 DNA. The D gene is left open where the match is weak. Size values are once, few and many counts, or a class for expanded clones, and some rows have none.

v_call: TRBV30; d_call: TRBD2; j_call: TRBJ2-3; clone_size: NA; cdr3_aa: CAWSVGPAGGSPTDTQYF; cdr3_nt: TGTGCCTGGAGTGTAGGTCCGGCGGGGGGCTCCCCCACAGATACGCAGTATTTT
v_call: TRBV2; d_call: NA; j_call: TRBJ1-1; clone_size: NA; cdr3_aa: CASSDRRPDGTEAFF; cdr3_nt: TGTGCCAGCAGTGATCGGCGGCCAGACGGCACTGAAGCTTTCTTT
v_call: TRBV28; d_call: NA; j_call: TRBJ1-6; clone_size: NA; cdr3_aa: CASSGPGRRVGRSPLHF; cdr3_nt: TGTGCCAGCAGTGGCCCGGGACGAAGGGTTGGGAGATCACCCCTCCACTTT
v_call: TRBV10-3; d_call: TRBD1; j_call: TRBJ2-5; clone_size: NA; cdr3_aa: CAITPTGQRETQYF; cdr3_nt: TGTGCCATCACCCCGACAGGGCAGAGAGAGACCCAGTACTTC
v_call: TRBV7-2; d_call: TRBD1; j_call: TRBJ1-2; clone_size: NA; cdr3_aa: CASSPRQGNGYTF; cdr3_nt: TGTGCCAGCAGCCCTAGACAGGGGAATGGCTACACCTTC
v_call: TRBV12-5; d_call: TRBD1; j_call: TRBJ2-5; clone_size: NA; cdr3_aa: CASGWGQGLGGETQYF; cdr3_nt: TGTGCTAGTGGTTGGGGACAGGGTTTAGGTGGAGAGACCCAGTACTTC
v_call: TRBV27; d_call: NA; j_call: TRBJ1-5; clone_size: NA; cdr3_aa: CASSLRAGVTYQPQHF; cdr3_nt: TGTGCCAGCAGTTTAAGGGCAGGGGTTACGTATCAGCCCCAGCATTTT
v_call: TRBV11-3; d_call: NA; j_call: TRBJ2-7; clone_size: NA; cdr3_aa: CASSRTVYEQYF; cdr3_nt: TGTGCCAGCAGCCGGACAGTCTACGAGCAGTACTTC
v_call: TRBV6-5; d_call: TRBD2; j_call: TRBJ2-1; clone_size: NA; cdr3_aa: CASSSQAGGSYNEQFF; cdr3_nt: TGTGCCAGCAGTTCCCAAGCGGGGGGGTCCTACAATGAGCAGTTCTTC
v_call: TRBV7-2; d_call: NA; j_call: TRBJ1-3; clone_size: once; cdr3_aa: CATSFGGNTIYF; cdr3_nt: TGTGCCACCTCCTTTGGAGGAAACACCATATATTTT
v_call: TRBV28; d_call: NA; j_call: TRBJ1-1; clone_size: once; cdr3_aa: CASRVEQAIPEAFF; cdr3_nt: TGTGCCAGCAGGGTAGAACAGGCAATCCCTGAAGCTTTCTTT
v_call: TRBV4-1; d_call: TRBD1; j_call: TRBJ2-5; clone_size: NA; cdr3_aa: CASSPTGGTETQYF; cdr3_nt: TGCGCCAGCAGCCCGACAGGGGGCACCGAGACCCAGTACTTC
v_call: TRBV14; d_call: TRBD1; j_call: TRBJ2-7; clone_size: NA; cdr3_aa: CASSQGKGGTGRSSYEQYF; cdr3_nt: TGTGCCAGCAGCCAAGGGAAAGGGGGGACAGGGCGTAGCTCCTACGAGCAGTACTTC
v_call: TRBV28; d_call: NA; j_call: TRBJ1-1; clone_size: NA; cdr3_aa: CASSLDGTEAFF; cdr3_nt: TGTGCCAGCAGTTTAGACGGCACTGAAGCTTTCTTT
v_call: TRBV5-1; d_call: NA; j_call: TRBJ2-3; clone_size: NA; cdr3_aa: CASSLGVRVTDTQYF; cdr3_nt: TGCGCCAGCAGCTTGGGGGTGAGAGTCACAGATACGCAGTATTTT
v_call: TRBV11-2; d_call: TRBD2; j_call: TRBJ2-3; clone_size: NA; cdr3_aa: CASSLDRGGFPYTDTQYF; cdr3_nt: TGTGCCAGCAGCTTAGACCGGGGGGGATTCCCCTACACAGATACGCAGTATTTT
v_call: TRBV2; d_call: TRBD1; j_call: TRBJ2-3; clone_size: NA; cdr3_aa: CASPGTVTGARGTDTQYF; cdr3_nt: TGTGCCAGCCCGGGCACGGTTACAGGGGCCAGGGGCACAGATACGCAGTATTTT
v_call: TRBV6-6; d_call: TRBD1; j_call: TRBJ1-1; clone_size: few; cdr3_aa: CASRTGNTEAFF; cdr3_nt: TGTGCCAGCCGGACAGGGAACACTGAAGCTTTCTTT
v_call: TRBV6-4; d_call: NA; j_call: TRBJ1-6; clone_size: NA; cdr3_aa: CASRKEADGPYNSPLHF; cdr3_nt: TGTGCCAGCAGGAAAGAGGCGGACGGACCCTATAATTCACCCCTCCACTTT
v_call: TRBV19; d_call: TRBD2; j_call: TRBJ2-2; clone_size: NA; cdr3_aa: CASRPDLDLWRGGLQPGELFF; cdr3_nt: TGTGCCAGTAGACCCGACCTTGACTTATGGCGGGGGGGCCTTCAACCCGGGGAGCTGTTTTTT
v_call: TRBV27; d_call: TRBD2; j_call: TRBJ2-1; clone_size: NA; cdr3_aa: CASSPRPGTSGGGQFF; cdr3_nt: TGTGCCAGCAGTCCAAGGCCCGGGACTAGCGGGGGGGGGCAGTTCTTC
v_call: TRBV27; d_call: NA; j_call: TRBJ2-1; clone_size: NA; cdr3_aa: CASSPRHPRGRDEEQFF; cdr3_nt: TGTGCCAGCAGTCCCCGCCATCCAAGGGGGCGGGATGAGGAGCAGTTCTTC
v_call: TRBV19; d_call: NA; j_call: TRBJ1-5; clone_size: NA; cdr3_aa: CASSGGRALNQPQHF; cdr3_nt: TGTGCCAGTAGTGGAGGCAGGGCACTTAATCAGCCCCAGCATTTT
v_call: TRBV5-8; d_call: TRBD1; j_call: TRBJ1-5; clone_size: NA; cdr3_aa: CASSKGQGSAGQPQHF; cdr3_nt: TGTGCCAGCAGTAAGGGACAGGGCTCGGCGGGGCAGCCCCAGCATTTT
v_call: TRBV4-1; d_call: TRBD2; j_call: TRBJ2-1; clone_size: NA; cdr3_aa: CASSQEGAGGSNEQFF; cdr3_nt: TGCGCCAGCAGCCAAGAAGGAGCGGGGGGATCCAATGAGCAGTTCTTC
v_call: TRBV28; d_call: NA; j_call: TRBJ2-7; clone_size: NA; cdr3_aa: CASSFSAGPASYEQYF; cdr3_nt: TGTGCCAGCAGTTTTTCTGCGGGACCAGCCTCCTACGAGCAGTACTTC
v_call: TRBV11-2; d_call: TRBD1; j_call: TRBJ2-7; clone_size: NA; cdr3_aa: CASRGRGGDPYEQYF; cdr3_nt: TGTGCCAGCAGGGGGAGAGGGGGCGATCCCTACGAGCAGTACTTC
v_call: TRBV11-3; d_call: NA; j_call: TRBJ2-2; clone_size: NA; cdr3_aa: CASSHGAGAGELFF; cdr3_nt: TGTGCCAGCAGCCATGGGGCAGGGGCCGGGGAGCTGTTTTTT
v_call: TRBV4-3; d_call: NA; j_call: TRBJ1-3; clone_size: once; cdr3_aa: CASSQENTGNTIYF; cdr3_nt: TGCGCCAGCAGCCAAGAAAACACTGGAAACACCATATATTTT
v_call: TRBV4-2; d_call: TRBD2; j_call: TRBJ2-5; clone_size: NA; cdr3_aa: CASSQGRGVQETQYF; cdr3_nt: TGTGCCAGCAGCCAAGGGCGGGGGGTCCAAGAGACCCAGTACTTC
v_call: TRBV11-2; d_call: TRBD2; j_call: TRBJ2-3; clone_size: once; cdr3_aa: CASSLDLRAGGQDTQYF; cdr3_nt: TGTGCCAGCAGCTTAGATTTGAGGGCGGGGGGGCAAGATACGCAGTATTTT
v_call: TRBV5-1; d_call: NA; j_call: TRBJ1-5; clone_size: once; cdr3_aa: CASSLAVEGTLQPQHF; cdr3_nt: TGCGCCAGCAGCTTGGCCGTGGAGGGAACCCTTCAGCCCCAGCATTTT
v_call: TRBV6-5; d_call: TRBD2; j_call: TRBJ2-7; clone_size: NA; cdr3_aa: CASSSYSGGSYEQYF; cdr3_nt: TGTGCCAGCAGTTCTTATAGCGGGGGCTCCTACGAGCAGTACTTC
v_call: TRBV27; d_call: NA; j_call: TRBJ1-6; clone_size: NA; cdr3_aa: CASSLRGGNSPLHF; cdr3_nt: TGTGCCAGCAGTTTACGCGGGGGTAATTCACCCCTCCACTTT
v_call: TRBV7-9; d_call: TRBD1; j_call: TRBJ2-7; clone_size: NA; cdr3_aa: CASSHDRAYEQYF; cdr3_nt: TGTGCCAGCAGCCACGACAGGGCCTACGAGCAGTACTTC
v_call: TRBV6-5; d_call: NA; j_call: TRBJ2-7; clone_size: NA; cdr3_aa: CASSYLKSYEQYF; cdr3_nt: TGTGCCAGCAGTTACCTGAAGTCCTACGAGCAGTACTTC
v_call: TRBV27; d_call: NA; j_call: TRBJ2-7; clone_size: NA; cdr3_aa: CASSLWGADSYEQYF; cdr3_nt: TGTGCCAGCAGTTTATGGGGGGCCGACTCCTACGAGCAGTACTTC
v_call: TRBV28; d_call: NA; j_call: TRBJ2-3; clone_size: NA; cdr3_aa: CASGDSSTDTQYF; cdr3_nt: TGTGCCAGCGGGGACTCGAGCACAGATACGCAGTATTTT
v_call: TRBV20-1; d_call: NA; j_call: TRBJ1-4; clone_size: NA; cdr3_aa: CSATGGEKLFF; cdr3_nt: TGCAGTGCAACGGGTGGTGAAAAACTGTTTTTT
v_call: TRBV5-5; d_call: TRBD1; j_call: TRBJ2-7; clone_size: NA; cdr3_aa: CASSLVGQLYSFLPYEQYF; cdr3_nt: TGTGCCAGCAGCTTGGTGGGACAGCTATACTCATTTCTTCCCTACGAGCAGTACTTC
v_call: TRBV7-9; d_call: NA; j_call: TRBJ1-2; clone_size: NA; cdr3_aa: CASSLNSRLNYGYTF; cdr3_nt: TGTGCCAGCAGCTTAAATAGCAGGTTGAACTATGGCTACACCTTC
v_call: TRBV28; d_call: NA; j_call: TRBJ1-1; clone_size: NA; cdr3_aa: CASSLSHGHKHGMNTEAFF; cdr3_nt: TGTGCCAGCAGTTTATCCCACGGCCACAAACATGGAATGAACACTGAAGCTTTCTTT
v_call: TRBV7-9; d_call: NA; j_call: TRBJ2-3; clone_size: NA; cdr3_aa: CASSSQEAF; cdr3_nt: TGTGCCAGCAGCTCCCAGGAAGCATTT
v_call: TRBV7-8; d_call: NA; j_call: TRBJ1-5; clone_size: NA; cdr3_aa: CASSSTGPDQPQHF; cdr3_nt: TGTGCCAGCAGCTCGACAGGTCCCGATCAGCCCCAGCATTTT
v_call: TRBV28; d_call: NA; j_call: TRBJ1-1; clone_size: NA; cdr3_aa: CASLLNTEAFF; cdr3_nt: TGTGCCAGCCTCCTAAACACTGAAGCTTTCTTT
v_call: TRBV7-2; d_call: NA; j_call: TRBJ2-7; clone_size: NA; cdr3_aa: CASSLACPFGDRSYEQYF; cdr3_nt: TGTGCCAGCAGCTTAGCCTGCCCATTCGGGGATAGGTCCTACGAGCAGTACTTC
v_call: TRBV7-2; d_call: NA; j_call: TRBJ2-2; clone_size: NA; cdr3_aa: CASSRGQPNTGELFF; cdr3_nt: TGTGCCAGCAGCCGCGGACAGCCTAACACCGGGGAGCTGTTTTTT
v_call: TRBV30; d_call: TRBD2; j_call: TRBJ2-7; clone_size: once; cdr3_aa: CAWTQSGGNGYEQYF; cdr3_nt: TGTGCCTGGACCCAGAGCGGGGGGAATGGCTACGAGCAGTACTTC
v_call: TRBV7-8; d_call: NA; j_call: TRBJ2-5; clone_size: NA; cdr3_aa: CASSLGPGPDTNQETQYF; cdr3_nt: TGTGCCAGCAGCTTAGGTCCAGGTCCCGATACCAACCAAGAGACCCAGTACTTC
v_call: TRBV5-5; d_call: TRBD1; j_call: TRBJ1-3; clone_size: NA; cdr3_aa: CASSFSQTGAGNTIYF; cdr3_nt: TGTGCCAGCAGCTTTTCCCAGACAGGGGCTGGAAACACCATATATTTT
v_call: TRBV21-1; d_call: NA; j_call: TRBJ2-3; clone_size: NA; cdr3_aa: CASSPRGDTQYF; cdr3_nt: TGTGCCAGCAGCCCAAGGGGGGATACGCAGTATTTT
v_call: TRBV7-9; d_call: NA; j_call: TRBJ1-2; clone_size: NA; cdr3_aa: CASRQYQGWSRGYTF; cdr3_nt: TGTGCCAGCAGACAATATCAGGGTTGGTCGAGGGGCTACACCTTC
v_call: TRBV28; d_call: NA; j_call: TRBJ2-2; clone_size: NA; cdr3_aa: CASTTGSTGELFF; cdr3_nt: TGTGCCAGCACCACGGGAAGCACCGGGGAGCTGTTTTTT
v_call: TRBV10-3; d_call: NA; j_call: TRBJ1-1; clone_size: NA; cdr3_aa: CAIGEGRVSTEAFF; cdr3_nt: TGTGCCATAGGGGAGGGCAGGGTGAGCACTGAAGCTTTCTTT
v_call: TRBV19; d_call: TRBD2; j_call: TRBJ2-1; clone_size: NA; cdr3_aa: CASSIRGTRGTNEQFF; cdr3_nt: TGTGCCAGTAGTATAAGGGGGACTAGGGGGACCAATGAGCAGTTCTTC
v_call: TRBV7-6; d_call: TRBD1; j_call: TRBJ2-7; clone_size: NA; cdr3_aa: CASSSLRTGSNEQYF; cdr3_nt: TGTGCCAGCAGCTCCCTCCGGACAGGGAGCAACGAGCAGTACTTC
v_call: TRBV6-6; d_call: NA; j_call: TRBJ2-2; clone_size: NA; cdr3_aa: CASSHGGAGNTGELFF; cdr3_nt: TGTGCCAGCAGTCACGGAGGGGCTGGGAACACCGGGGAGCTGTTTTTT
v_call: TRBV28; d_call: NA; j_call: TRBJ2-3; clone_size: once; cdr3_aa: CASSLTGARDTQYF; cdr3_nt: TGTGCCAGCAGCCTCACGGGGGCCCGAGATACGCAGTATTTT
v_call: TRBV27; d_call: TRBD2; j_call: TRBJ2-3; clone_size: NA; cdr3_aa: CASSVRLAGRDTQYF; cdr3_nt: TGTGCCAGCAGTGTAAGACTAGCGGGGAGAGATACGCAGTATTTT